Shown below are 27 T cell receptor beta chains from a single sample sequenced in a study of control samples from healthy donors and cancer patients. TCRdb's copy holds only in-frame clones and misses some; the assay was immunoSEQ multiplex PCR. This repertoire shows 45,000 to 55,000 clones, 93% found once; its top ten account for around 22%. The sequencing input was PBMCs. The receptors were gathered from a woman in her 50s with head and neck cancer.

This chain uses TRBV6-5 with TRBJ1-5; tentatively, D is TRBD1 (5 bases). The CDR3 has 14 amino acids. In germline, CDR1 is MNHEY, CDR2 SVGAGI. Trimming cost V 5 bases and J 9 bases, with 17 bases left between them. The CDR3 sequence is CASSPTWGSGPQHF. CDR3 nucleotide sequence: TGTGCCAGCAGTCCCACGTGGGGGTCGGGGCCCCAGCATTTT.

The chain recombines TRBV7-8 with TRBJ2-1; D not resolved. There are 13 residues in the CDR3. CDR1 and CDR2 from the germline V gene are SGHVS and FQNEAQ. Trimming pared 5 bases from V and 8 bases from J, leaving 13 bases between. In nucleotides, the CDR3 is TGTGCCAGCAGCCAGGCGATCGTCTATGAGCAGTTCTTC. Translating it yields CASSQAIVYEQFF. The whole variable domain, remainder taken from reference TRBV7-8 and TRBJ2-1, is GAGVSQSPRYKVAKRGQDVALRCDPISGHVSLFWYQQALGQGPEFLTYFQNEAQLDKSGLPSDRFFAERPEGSVSTLKIQRTQQEDSAVYLCASSQAIVYEQFFGPGTRLTVL.

This rearrangement joins TRBV25-1 to TRBJ1-4; tentatively, D is TRBD1 (6 bases). CDR3 length: 13 amino acids. Between the trimmed V and J ends, which lost 7 bases and 7 bases, there was a span of 13 bases. CDR1 is MGHDK and CDR2 is SYGVNS in the germline V gene. The DNA of the CDR3 is TGTGCCAGCAACAGGGAAAGGAGTGAAAAACTGTTTTTT. Translated: CASNRERSEKLFF.

The sample holds one count of this clone. V is TRBV2 and J is TRBJ1-1, with TRBD1 as a possible D gene (5 bases). This CDR3 is 15 amino acids long. Germline V gene data show CDR1 as SNHLY and CDR2 as FYNNEI. The ends were cut back, 2 bases at V and 5 bases at J, with 15 bases in the middle. CDR3 region: CASSESPGGDTEAFF. CDR3 DNA sequence: TGTGCCAGCAGTGAAAGTCCCGGAGGGGATACTGAAGCTTTCTTT.

The rearrangement uses TRBV7-2 and TRBJ2-5; D not resolved. Germline V gives CDR1 SGHTA, CDR2 FQGNSA. This CDR3 has 12 residues. V was shortened by 2 bases and J by 4 bases, with 5 bases between the two germline ends. The CDR3 DNA sequence: TGTGCCAGCAGCTTACGAGGAGAGACCCAGTACTTC. Its protein product is CASSLRGETQYF. Using reference TRBV7-2 and TRBJ2-5 for the parts outside the CDR3, the full variable domain is GAGVSQSPSNKVTEKGKDVELRCDPISGHTALYWYRQSLGQGLEFLIYFQGNSAPDKSGLPSDRFSAERTGGSVSTLTIQRTQQEDSAVYLCASSLRGETQYFGPGTRLLVL.

This chain joins TRBV18 and TRBJ2-7; D gene uncertain. The V gene lost 2 bases and the J gene lost 3 bases, with 8 bases spanning the gap. Germline values: CDR1 KGHSH, CDR2 LQKENI. The CDR3 extends over 13 amino acids. The CDR3 is CASSPDTHYEQYF. CDR3 DNA sequence: TGTGCCAGCTCACCAGACACCCACTACGAGCAGTACTTC.

The V call is TRBV2, the J call TRBJ1-5; maybe TRBD1 (5 bases). V was pared by 8 bases and J by 4 bases, with 6 bases between. CDR1 SNHLY and CDR2 FYNNEI come from the germline V gene. CDR3 length equals 11 residues. DNA of the CDR3: TGTGCCAGCCGACAGAATCAGCCCCAGCATTTT. It specifies CASRQNQPQHF.

This clone was found once. The chain uses TRBV11-2 and TRBJ2-2; perhaps D is TRBD1 or TRBD2 (6 bases each). V lost 5 bases and J lost 4, with 14 bases in between. The germline V gene has CDR1 SGHAT and CDR2 FQNNGV. This CDR3 has 15 amino acids. The DNA of the CDR3 is TGTGCCAGCAGCGCCCGGGGGCTGGTCACCGGGGAGCTGTTTTTT. Its translation: CASSARGLVTGELFF. Based on the CDR3 plus reference TRBV11-2 and TRBJ2-2, the full variable domain is EAGVAQSPRYKIIEKRQSVAFWCNPISGHATLYWYQQILGQGPKLLIQFQNNGVVDDSQLPKDRFSAERLKGVDSTLKIQPAKLEDSAVYLCASSARGLVTGELFFGEGSRLTVL.

This sequence joins TRBV4-2 and TRBJ1-3; no clear D gene. CDR1 and CDR2 (germline): LGHNA, YNFKEQ. The CDR3 totals 18 residues. Trimming stripped 1 base from V and 0 bases from J, with 16 bases between. The CDR3 loop reads CASSQVPGRVPSGNTIYF. The CDR3 coding sequence is TGTGCCAGCAGCCAAGTTCCCGGCCGGGTTCCCTCTGGAAACACCATATATTTT.

The V and J genes are TRBV19 and TRBJ2-1; a weak D match, TRBD2 (6 bases). V lost 4 bases and J 8 bases, leaving 9 bases between the germline ends. The germline V gene encodes CDR1 LNHDA and CDR2 SQIVND (reference sequence). CDR3 length: 12 residues. CDR3 sequence (DNA): TGTGCCAGTAGTACCTGGGGGGATGAGCAGTTCTTC. This encodes CASSTWGDEQFF.

V gene TRBV4-1 combines with J gene TRBJ1-4; TRBD1 matches 7 bases. Germline V gene sequence: CDR1 MGHRA, CDR2 YSYEKL. The CDR3 is made up of 17 amino acids. V was clipped by 1 base and J by 3 bases; unmatched bases: 8. The CDR3 nucleotides read TGCGCCAGCAGCCAAGGACGAGGGGGCGTTTCTAATGAAAAACTGTTTTTT. It specifies CASSQGRGGVSNEKLFF.

This clone was observed a single time. CDR3 sequence (DNA): TGTGCCAGCAGCTTGGACAGGCTAAGAGGAGATACGCAGTATTTT. Protein sequence: CASSLDRLRGDTQYF. The rearrangement uses TRBV7-2 and TRBJ2-3, with TRBD1 matching over 7 bases. The ends lost 3 bases at V and 5 bases at J; junction bases unmatched: 8. Germline V gene data show CDR1 as SGHTA and CDR2 as FQGNSA. The CDR3 sequence is 15 residues long.

The chain is built from TRBV5-1 and TRBJ2-2, with 9 bases identical to TRBD1. Losses at the gene ends were 4 bases for V and 6 bases for J; bases not matched to a gene: 4. Looked up from germline, CDR1 is SGHRS and CDR2 is YFSETQ. This CDR3 comprises 14 residues. The CDR3 region has the DNA TGCGCCAGCAGCCTCGACAGGGGGGCCGGGGAGCTGTTTTTT. Translated: CASSLDRGAGELFF.

The rearrangement links TRBV5-8 to TRBJ1-4; TRBD1 matches 8 bases. From germline, CDR1 is SGHTS and CDR2 YDEGEE. The CDR3 loop spans 17 amino acids. The ends lost 3 bases at V and 3 bases at J; junction bases unmatched: 10. CDR3 in amino acids: CASSSLGQGAANEKLFF. DNA for the CDR3: TGTGCCAGCAGCTCATTAGGGCAGGGGGCGGCTAATGAAAAACTGTTTTTT.

The V gene is TRBV15, the J gene TRBJ1-2; D unclear. The CDR3 totals 14 residues. With 0 bases removed from V and 8 bases from J, the gap between germline ends came to 13 bases. CDR1 LNHNV and CDR2 YYDKDF come from the germline V gene (reference sequence). The CDR3 reads CATSRDGRSSGYTF. The CDR3 coding sequence is TGTGCCACCAGCAGAGATGGCAGATCGAGCGGCTACACCTTC.

In this sample, this clone turned up a few times. The chain links TRBV11-2 to TRBJ1-1; D might be TRBD1 (6 bases). Germline V gives CDR1 SGHAT, CDR2 FQNNGV. CDR3 length: 15 residues. The V end lost 4 bases, the J end lost 1 base, and 13 bases lay between the germline ends. The chain's CDR3 is CASSSPQGSNTEAFF. The CDR3 DNA sequence: TGTGCCAGCAGCTCCCCCCAGGGGTCGAACACTGAAGCTTTCTTT.

The chain carries TRBV11-2 and TRBJ1-1; 11 bases are a match to TRBD1. The CDR3 is 17 residues long. Germline V gene sequence: CDR1 SGHAT, CDR2 FQNNGV. The ends lost 5 bases at V and 5 bases at J; junction bases unmatched: 13. CDR3 sequence: CASSPRTGGDRGTEAFF. CDR3 nucleotides: TGTGCCAGCAGCCCCCGGACAGGGGGCGATCGAGGGACTGAAGCTTTCTTT. Full variable domain (outside the CDR3, taken from reference TRBV11-2 and TRBJ1-1): EAGVAQSPRYKIIEKRQSVAFWCNPISGHATLYWYQQILGQGPKLLIQFQNNGVVDDSQLPKDRFSAERLKGVDSTLKIQPAKLEDSAVYLCASSPRTGGDRGTEAFFGQGTRLTVV.

This clone appeared a single time. The chain recombines TRBV27 with TRBJ2-1; no firm D call. The CDR3 is 13 amino acids. Trimming removed 2 bases at V and 9 bases at J, with 11 bases between. Germline CDR1 is MNHEY and CDR2 is SMNVEV (reference sequence). CDR3 DNA: TGTGCCAGCAGTTTAGCCGTTGGGGTTGAGCAGTTCTTC. Protein product: CASSLAVGVEQFF.

V usage is TRBV28 and J usage is TRBJ2-7; D remains unclear. The CDR3 length is 13 residues. Germline CDR1 and CDR2: MDHEN and SYDVKM. Trimming took 0 bases from V and 6 from J, leaving 9 bases between them. The DNA of the CDR3 is TGTGCCAGCAGTTTATGGGGCAGCCCCGAGCAGTACTTC. The encoded protein is CASSLWGSPEQYF.

This chain uses TRBV3-1 (or the pseudogene TRBV3-2) with TRBJ2-3, with D possibly TRBD1 on 6 matching bases. With 5 bases removed from V and 1 base from J, the gap between germline ends came to 16 bases. This CDR3 has 16 amino acids. Germline loops: CDR1 LGHDT, CDR2 YNNKEL (reference sequence). Here the CDR3 reads CASSSGRSGGTDTQYF. The CDR3 nucleotides read TGTGCCAGCAGCTCAGGGCGGTCAGGGGGCACAGATACGCAGTATTTT.

The chain recombines TRBV5-1 with TRBJ2-5, with D perhaps matching TRBD2 (6 bases). Germline lookup yields CDR1 SGHRS and CDR2 YFSETQ. V lost 2 bases, J lost 2 bases, and 10 bases lay in between. This CDR3 spans 14 amino acids. The CDR3 bases are TGCGCCAGCAGCTTAGGAGGGGTACAAGAGACCCAGTACTTC. Protein: CASSLGGVQETQYF.

The chain employs TRBV15 and TRBJ2-3, with D uncertain. Trimming left V 5 bases short and J 4 bases short, with 10 bases between. Per the germline V gene, CDR1 is LNHNV and CDR2 is YYDKDF (reference sequence). The CDR3 extends over 13 amino acids. The CDR3 is CATSRREADTQYF. The CDR3 DNA reads as TGTGCCACCAGCCGTCGAGAGGCAGATACGCAGTATTTT.

In this sample, this clone is hyperexpanded. The chain is built from TRBV7-3 and TRBJ2-3; D unresolved. The V gene's germline CDR1 is SGHTA and CDR2 FQGTGA. This CDR3 has 13 residues. Trimming removed 1 base from V and 0 bases from J, with 2 bases in between. The chain's CDR3 is CASSLISTDTQYF. As DNA, the CDR3 is TGTGCCAGCAGCTTAATAAGCACAGATACGCAGTATTTT. Variable domain in full (rest from reference TRBV7-3 and TRBJ2-3): GAGVSQTPSNKVTEKGKYVELRCDPISGHTALYWYRQSLGQGPEFLIYFQGTGAADDSGLPNDRFFAVRPEGSVSTLKIQRTERGDSAVYLCASSLISTDTQYFGPGTRLTVL.

The rearrangement links TRBV19 to TRBJ1-1; D remains unclear. Germline loops: CDR1 LNHDA, CDR2 SQIVND (reference sequence). CDR3 length: 11 residues. V lost 10 bases, J lost 2 bases, and 8 bases lay in between. Here the CDR3 DNA reads TGTGCCACCTCCTTAAACACTGAAGCTTTCTTT. This codes for CATSLNTEAFF.

V usage is TRBV9 and J usage is TRBJ2-7, with a weak D call TRBD2 (6 bases). In germline, CDR1 is SGDLS, CDR2 YYNGEE. Trimming shortened V by 4 bases and J by 6 bases, and 11 bases separated the two germline ends. This CDR3 comprises 12 residues. The CDR3 DNA follows: TGTGCCAGCAGCCTCCTGGGGGGCGAGCAGTACTTC. Its protein product is CASSLLGGEQYF.

In DNA, the CDR3 is TGCGCCAGCAGCTTGGGACTAGCGGCCCTCAATGAGCAGTTCTTC. Amino acids: CASSLGLAALNEQFF. The chain joins TRBV5-1 to TRBJ2-1; TRBD2 matches at 9 bases. The CDR3 length is 15 residues. Germline loops: CDR1 SGHRS, CDR2 YFSETQ. V gave up 0 bases and J gave up 6 bases; unmatched junction bases: 4. Based on the CDR3 plus reference TRBV5-1 and TRBJ2-1, the full variable domain is KAGVTQTPRYLIKTRGQQVTLSCSPISGHRSVSWYQQTPGQGLQFLFEYFSETQRNKGNFPGRFSGRQFSNSRSEMNVSTLELGDSALYLCASSLGLAALNEQFFGPGTRLTVL.

In this sample, this clone turned up a few times. DNA of the CDR3: TGTGCCAGCAGCCCAAGGGGATTAGCGGGAGTAGTTGAGCAGTTCTTC. It translates to CASSPRGLAGVVEQFF. The chain uses TRBV9 and TRBJ2-1, with 9 bases that match TRBD2. Germline assignment: CDR1 SGDLS and CDR2 YYNGEE. The CDR3 extends over 16 amino acids. The V and J ends lost 4 bases and 9 bases, in that order; junction bases with no gene match: 14.